Each of the 29 T cell receptor beta chains below was sequenced from the same sample in a study of blood T cell repertoires in COVID-19. Sequencing used immunoSEQ multiplex PCR; TCRdb keeps in-frame clones, though not all of them. The sample comprises about 200,000 clones, about 85% of which are singletons, and about 8% rests with the top ten. Material: peripheral blood. Receptor source: a woman older than 75 with acute or convalescent COVID-19.

This chain connects TRBV10-3 to TRBJ1-4, with D possibly being TRBD1 (6 bases). Germline-derived CDR1 and CDR2 are ENHRY and SYGVKD. V was shortened by 6 bases and J by 6 bases, with 17 bases between the two germline ends. The CDR3 sequence is 15 residues long. DNA for the CDR3: TGTGCCATCAGCCCCGGTGGGCAGGGGTATGAAAAACTGTTTTTT. Its protein product is CAISPGGQGYEKLFF.

The chain is built from TRBV18 and TRBJ1-6, with TRBD1 matching 7 bases. After removal of 4 bases from V and 8 bases from J, the junction contained 8 bases not matched to a gene. CDR1 and CDR2 (germline): KGHSH, LQKENI. This CDR3 region has 15 residues. CDR3: CASSRGTDTDSPLHF. The CDR3, as DNA: TGTGCCAGCTCACGGGGGACAGACACAGATTCACCCCTCCACTTT.

The chain carries TRBV2 and TRBJ1-5, with 8 positions matching TRBD1. Germline assignment: CDR1 SNHLY and CDR2 FYNNEI. The ends lost 6 bases at V and 5 bases at J; junction bases unmatched: 15. This CDR3 comprises 17 residues. The CDR3 DNA sequence: TGTGCCAGCAGAGATACTGGACAGGGCGAGAATCATCAGCCCCAGCATTTT. Translating gives CASRDTGQGENHQPQHF.

The V call is TRBV9, the J call TRBJ1-3; weak D call: TRBD1 (5 bases). V was pared by 4 bases and J by 0 bases, with 17 bases between. The CDR3 has 17 residues. Germline V gene lookup returns CDR1 SGDLS and CDR2 YYNGEE. Here the CDR3 reads CASSSFPTQVSGNTIYF. The CDR3, as DNA: TGTGCCAGCAGCTCATTTCCCACACAGGTCTCTGGAAACACCATATATTTT.

This chain connects TRBV6-5 to TRBJ1-5; TRBD1 is a possible D gene (5 bases). Trimming took off 6 bases at V and 4 bases at J, with 13 bases between the two ends. Germline V gene data show CDR1 as MNHEY and CDR2 as SVGAGI. The CDR3 has 14 amino acids. DNA of the CDR3: TGTGCCAGCAGATCTCAGGGTTGGAATCAGCCCCAGCATTTT. Translated: CASRSQGWNQPQHF.

CDR3: CASSNTGGSQPQHF. Here the CDR3 DNA reads TGTGCCAGTTCTAATACAGGGGGCAGCCAGCCCCAGCATTTT. The genes are TRBV19 and TRBJ1-5, with 9 bases fitting TRBD1. The CDR3 is made up of 14 amino acids. V gave up 8 bases and J gave up 7 bases; unmatched junction bases: 9. Germline CDR1 is LNHDA and CDR2 is SQIVND (reference sequence).

J is TRBJ1-2 and V is TRBV28; no reliable D call. The ends were cut back, 6 bases at V and 6 bases at J, with 20 bases in the middle. Germline V lookup: CDR1 MDHEN, CDR2 SYDVKM. The CDR3 is made up of 15 amino acids. CDR3 sequence: CASSSLIDWSDGYTF. CDR3 sequence (DNA): TGTGCCAGCAGCTCTCTCATAGATTGGTCGGATGGCTACACCTTC.

The rearrangement links TRBV19 to TRBJ1-3; maybe TRBD1 (6 bases). The germline V gene encodes CDR1 LNHDA and CDR2 SQIVND (reference sequence). The length of the CDR3 is 15 residues. Trimming took off 6 bases at V and 0 bases at J, with 12 bases between the two ends. CDR3 sequence (DNA): TGTGCCAGTAGCCCGACAGGAAACTCTGGAAACACCATATATTTT. Protein sequence: CASSPTGNSGNTIYF.

This chain joins TRBV5-5 and TRBJ2-2; D is possibly TRBD1 (5 bases). Germline V lookup: CDR1 SGHKS, CDR2 YYEKEE (reference sequence). V gave up 2 bases and J gave up 2 bases, with 10 bases separating them. The CDR3 spans 15 residues. The CDR3, as DNA: TGTGCCAGCAGCTTTGGTCAGGGAAACACCGGGGAGCTGTTTTTT. Translating gives CASSFGQGNTGELFF.

This clone was recorded only once. V usage is TRBV3-1 (or the pseudogene TRBV3-2) and J usage is TRBJ1-6; D is undetermined. The CDR3 extends over 17 amino acids. Germline CDR1 LGHDT, CDR2 YNNKEL (reference sequence). With 2 bases removed from V and 4 bases from J, the gap between germline ends came to 15 bases. This CDR3 reads CASSQKESATYNSPLHF. CDR3 coding DNA: TGTGCCAGCAGCCAAAAGGAATCCGCGACATATAATTCACCCCTCCACTTT.

The rearrangement joins TRBV5-4 to TRBJ2-1; D gene uncertain. The CDR3 covers 13 residues. The germline CDR1 and CDR2 sequences are SGHNT and YYREEE (reference sequence). V lost 4 bases and J lost 10, with 15 bases in between. The CDR3 DNA is TGTGCCAGCAGCGCTGCCGGAAACGGGGAGCAGTTCTTC. This gives the protein CASSAAGNGEQFF.

V and J are TRBV6-5 and TRBJ1-2; TRBD1 might be the D (5 bases). Trimming removed 2 bases from V and 2 bases from J, with 6 bases in between. This CDR3 has 13 amino acids. Germline values: CDR1 MNHEY, CDR2 SVGAGI. Written as DNA, the CDR3 is TGTGCCAGCAGTTACGACAGCAACTATGGCTACACCTTC. Translating gives CASSYDSNYGYTF.

The rearrangement uses TRBV7-8 and TRBJ2-2; D gene unclear. Germline V gene lookup returns CDR1 SGHVS and CDR2 FQNEAQ. This CDR3 is 14 amino acids long. Trimming shortened V by 3 bases and J by 2 bases, and 7 bases separated the two germline ends. The CDR3 here is CASSLAENTGELFF. The CDR3 DNA reads TGTGCCAGCAGCTTGGCAGAAAACACCGGGGAGCTGTTTTTT.

The chain combines TRBV9 with TRBJ2-5, with 10 bases fitting TRBD2. This CDR3 is built from 16 residues. The V gene's germline CDR1 is SGDLS and CDR2 YYNGEE. The V segment lost 2 bases and the J segment 4 bases; nucleotides outside the gene matches: 8. CDR3 DNA: TGTGCCAGCAGCGTGCCCACTAGCGGGGTCGGAGAGACCCAGTACTTC. This translates into CASSVPTSGVGETQYF.

The chain couples TRBV5-4 to TRBJ1-4, with a weak D call TRBD1 (6 bases). CDR1 SGHNT and CDR2 YYREEE come from the germline V gene (reference sequence). This CDR3 is 16 amino acids long. The germline V and J ends were trimmed by 0 bases and 3 bases, with 12 bases remaining between them. The DNA for the CDR3 is TGTGCCAGCAGCTTGGAGGGGGTAGGGCCTAATGAAAAACTGTTTTTT. Its protein product is CASSLEGVGPNEKLFF. Combining the CDR3 with reference TRBV5-4 and TRBJ1-4 gives the whole variable domain ETGVTQSPTHLIKTRGQQVTLRCSSQSGHNTVSWYQQALGQGPQFIFQYYREEENGRGNFPPRFSGLQFPNYSSELNVNALELDDSALYLCASSLEGVGPNEKLFFGSGTQLSVL.

About this clone: This sample includes further DNA sequences coding for the same CDR3. This chain uses TRBV3-1 (or the pseudogene TRBV3-2) with TRBJ2-7, with a weak D call TRBD2 (5 bases). CDR1 is LGHDT and CDR2 is YNNKEL in the germline V gene (reference sequence). The V gene lost 1 base and the J gene lost 0 bases, with 10 bases spanning the gap. The CDR3 spans 15 residues. The CDR3 DNA follows: TGTGCCAGCAGCCAAGGGCGGGCCAGCTCCTACGAGCAGTACTTC. This gives the protein CASSQGRASSYEQYF.

The chain carries TRBV28 and TRBJ2-3; TRBD2 matches at 12 bases. CDR3 length equals 15 residues. Germline CDR1 reads MDHEN; CDR2 reads SYDVKM. The J segment lost 5 bases and the V segment lost 5 bases, leaving 5 bases of the junction unmatched. The chain's CDR3 is CASSPTSGSQDTQYF. The CDR3 DNA sequence: TGTGCCAGCAGTCCGACTAGCGGGAGTCAAGATACGCAGTATTTT.

The gene calls are TRBV2 and TRBJ1-2; D is uncertain. With 7 bases removed from V and 3 bases from J, the gap between germline ends came to 12 bases. CDR1 is SNHLY and CDR2 is FYNNEI in the germline V gene. The CDR3 spans 13 residues. The CDR3 sequence is CASKSGADYGYTF. CDR3 nucleotides: TGTGCCAGCAAATCTGGAGCGGACTATGGCTACACCTTC.

The chain links TRBV6-4 to TRBJ2-6; 7 bases fit TRBD1. Germline assignment: CDR1 MRHNA and CDR2 SNTAGT. The CDR3 covers 17 residues. V shed 4 bases and J 0 bases; nucleotides not matched to a gene: 6. In DNA, the CDR3 is TGTGCCAGCAGTGTCTCAGGGGGTAACTCTGGGGCCAACGTCCTGACTTTC. It specifies CASSVSGGNSGANVLTF.

V gene TRBV4-1 combines with J gene TRBJ2-1, with 8 bases matching TRBD2. The CDR3 runs 18 residues. In germline, CDR1 is MGHRA, CDR2 YSYEKL. The J segment lost 3 bases and the V segment lost 4 bases, leaving 14 bases of the junction unmatched. In DNA form, the CDR3 reads TGCGCCAGCAGCCCAACAGCGGGGGCACGAAAAATCTACAATGAGCAGTTCTTC. This codes for CASSPTAGARKIYNEQFF.

This chain joins TRBV7-2 and TRBJ1-1, with unresolved D. The CDR3 is 14 residues long. The germline V gene encodes CDR1 SGHTA and CDR2 FQGNSA. The V end was cut by 4 bases, the J end by 0 bases, with 9 bases between. The CDR3 coding sequence is TGTGCCAGCAGCTCAGAAATGGTGAACACTGAAGCTTTCTTT. It specifies CASSSEMVNTEAFF. The variable domain in full, completed from reference TRBV7-2 and TRBJ1-1, reads GAGVSQSPSNKVTEKGKDVELRCDPISGHTALYWYRQSLGQGLEFLIYFQGNSAPDKSGLPSDRFSAERTGGSVSTLTIQRTQQEDSAVYLCASSSEMVNTEAFFGQGTRLTVV.

This chain joins TRBV7-3 and TRBJ2-1; 9 positions match TRBD2. After removal of 3 bases from V and 5 bases from J, the junction contained 8 bases not matched to a gene. Germline V gives CDR1 SGHTA, CDR2 FQGTGA. The CDR3 is 16 amino acids. The CDR3 reads CASSFRGGRVNNEQFF. The DNA of the CDR3 is TGTGCCAGCAGCTTCCGAGGCGGGAGGGTAAACAATGAGCAGTTCTTC.

This chain links TRBV6-5 with TRBJ2-7; 8 nucleotides align to TRBD1. Germline V CDR1 and CDR2: MNHEY, SVGAGI. Trimming at V came to 4 bases and at J to 2 bases, leaving 7 bases not matched to a gene. CDR3 length: 15 residues. The CDR3 DNA reads as TGTGCCAGCAGTTTCGGGACAGGCCTTACCTACGAGCAGTACTTC. This sequence encodes CASSFGTGLTYEQYF.

This clone was observed a few times. The sample has other DNA sequences that encode this CDR3 too. This chain connects TRBV6-6 to TRBJ1-1; D gene ambiguous. The germline V and J ends were trimmed by 6 bases and 1 base, with 12 bases remaining between them. The germline CDR1 and CDR2 sequences are MNHNY and SVGAGI (reference sequence). The CDR3 runs 14 residues. CDR3 nucleotides: TGTGCCAGCAGCCCGACTGGAGGGAACACTGAAGCTTTCTTT. It yields the protein CASSPTGGNTEAFF.

The genes are TRBV9 and TRBJ2-5; weak D call: TRBD2 (6 bases). The germline V gene has CDR1 SGDLS and CDR2 YYNGEE. The V and J ends lost 1 base and 2 bases respectively, with 12 bases between them. The length of the CDR3 is 15 residues. The CDR3 region has the DNA TGTGCCAGCAGCGTAAGTGGCGGGGCTCAAGAGACCCAGTACTTC. Amino acids: CASSVSGGAQETQYF.

The V gene is TRBV7-6, the J gene TRBJ1-1; tentative D call: TRBD1 (5 bases). The CDR3 extends over 15 amino acids. Trimming took off 5 bases at V and 4 bases at J, with 17 bases between the two ends. In germline, CDR1 is SGHVS, CDR2 FNYEAQ. The CDR3 reads CASSRVSGGGTEAFF. In DNA form, the CDR3 reads TGTGCCAGCAGCCGTGTCAGCGGGGGGGGCACTGAAGCTTTCTTT.

This clone has more than one count but fewer than ten. The chain is built from TRBV6-1 and TRBJ2-1; tentative D call: TRBD1 (5 bases). This CDR3 has 15 amino acids. Trimming pared 1 base from V and 5 bases from J, leaving 12 bases between. Germline loops: CDR1 MNHNS, CDR2 SASEGT. CDR3 residues: CASSEGRGPHNEQFF. Written as DNA, the CDR3 is TGTGCCAGCAGTGAAGGAAGGGGTCCACACAATGAGCAGTTCTTC.

As for this clone: A junction boundary mismatches the germline segment, possibly from a read error. This chain connects TRBV2 to TRBJ1-5; weak D call: TRBD1 (6 bases). The V gene's germline CDR1 is SNHLY and CDR2 FYNNEI. This CDR3 region has 16 residues. The CDR3 loop is CASSEARQAGNQPQHF. The DNA for the CDR3 is TGTGCCAGCAGCGAAGCCCGACAGGCTGGGAATCAGCCCCAGCATTTT.

The chain has TRBV19 and TRBJ1-5; TRBD1 might be the D (6 bases). The ends were cut back, 3 bases at V and 6 bases at J, with 15 bases in the middle. The CDR3 has 15 amino acids. Germline assignment: CDR1 LNHDA and CDR2 SQIVND (reference sequence). CDR3 coding DNA: TGTGCCAGTAGTATGGCGGGGGGGCACGGTCAGCCCCAGCATTTT. This sequence encodes CASSMAGGHGQPQHF. The full variable domain, in which reference TRBV19 and TRBJ1-5 provide the parts outside the CDR3, is DGGITQSPKYLFRKEGQNVTLSCEQNLNHDAMYWYRQDPGQGLRLIYYSQIVNDFQKGDIAEGYSVSREKKESFPLTVTSAQKNPTAFYLCASSMAGGHGQPQHFGDGTRLSIL.